The 8 T cell receptor beta chains presented below share a single source sample, sequenced in a study of blood T cell repertoires in COVID-19. This table comes from immunoSEQ multiplex PCR, and its TCRdb copy is limited to in-frame clones, with some not included. The sample lists 350,000 to 450,000 clones, around nine tenths occurring once. Sequencing input: PBMCs or T cells enriched from blood (not recorded which). The source of these receptors is a woman between 18 and 29 years old who had been exposed to COVID-19.

The chain has TRBV23-1 and TRBJ2-4, with a weak D call TRBD1 (6 bases). TRBV23-1 is annotated as an ORF whose role is uncertain. The length of the CDR3 is 24 residues. V was clipped by 0 bases and J by 3 bases, with 36 bases between them. In DNA form, the CDR3 reads TGCGCCAGCAGTCAATCCTACACAGGGCCCTCCGTGGGTCATCGTGTCCTCAACAAAAACATTCAGTACTTC. As protein: CASSQSYTGPSVGHRVLNKNIQYF.

The sample holds one count of this clone. The CDR3 nucleotides are TGTGCCAGTAGTATACGCGGACAGGGTAGCAATCAGCCCCAGCATTTT. Protein: CASSIRGQGSNQPQHF. J is TRBJ1-5 and V is TRBV19; 8 bases match TRBD1. There are 16 residues in the CDR3. J was trimmed by 0 bases and V by 2 bases; bases with no gene match: 3. Germline V gene sequence: CDR1 LNHDA, CDR2 SQIVND (reference sequence). The whole variable domain, filled in from reference TRBV19 and TRBJ1-5, reads DGGITQSPKYLFRKEGQNVTLSCEQNLNHDAMYWYRQDPGQGLRLIYYSQIVNDFQKGDIAEGYSVSREKKESFPLTVTSAQKNPTAFYLCASSIRGQGSNQPQHFGDGTRLSIL.

The chain joins TRBV29-1 to TRBJ2-3; D might be TRBD2 (6 bases). Trimming left V 7 bases short and J 3 bases short, with 17 bases between. The CDR3 is made up of 14 amino acids. Germline loops: CDR1 SQVTM, CDR2 ANQGSEA. The CDR3 region has the DNA TGCAGCGCGGCGCGCGGGGAGAGGACAGATACGCAGTATTTT. Translating it yields CSAARGERTDTQYF.

The V and J genes are TRBV5-1 and TRBJ2-1; no firm D call. The V gene lost 0 bases and the J gene lost 4 bases, with 8 bases spanning the gap. This CDR3 contains 14 residues. CDR1 and CDR2 (germline): SGHRS, YFSETQ. The CDR3 DNA is TGCGCCAGCAGCTTGGACGGTACTTACAATGAGCAGTTCTTC. It codes for CASSLDGTYNEQFF.

The V call is TRBV24-1, the J call TRBJ2-7; D might be TRBD1 (6 bases). V lost 6 bases and J lost 7, with 30 bases in between. The CDR3 totals 18 residues. CDR1 KGHDR and CDR2 SFDVKD come from the germline V gene. The CDR3 here is CATSNGTRILTRVLEQYF. CDR3 sequence (DNA): TGTGCCACCAGTAATGGGACAAGGATACTTACCCGGGTTTTGGAGCAGTACTTC.

In this sample, this clone turned up a few times. The V call is TRBV19, the J call TRBJ1-5; 7 bases are a match to TRBD1. The V gene's germline CDR1 is LNHDA and CDR2 SQIVND (reference sequence). The CDR3 consists of 15 residues. The J segment lost 1 base and the V segment lost 4 bases, leaving 4 bases of the junction unmatched. The CDR3 DNA reads as TGTGCCAGTAGTACGACAGGGCTAAGCAATCAGCCCCAGCATTTT. As protein: CASSTTGLSNQPQHF.

This chain uses TRBV5-4 with TRBJ2-3, with TRBD2 matching 15 bases. The V gene end was trimmed by 4 bases and the J gene end by 4 bases; junction bases not matched to a gene: 13. This CDR3 is 19 amino acids long. The germline CDR1 and CDR2 sequences are SGHNT and YYREEE (reference sequence). CDR3 region: CASSPGGLAGGGTPDTQYF. The DNA for the CDR3 is TGTGCCAGCAGCCCTGGAGGACTAGCGGGAGGGGGGACCCCAGATACGCAGTATTTT.

V and J are TRBV6-2 or TRBV6-3 and TRBJ2-3; possibly TRBD2 for D (6 bases). Germline V lookup: CDR1 MNHEY, CDR2 SVGEGT. V was cut by 4 bases and J by 0 bases, with 11 bases left in between. The length of the CDR3 is 15 residues. The CDR3 protein is CASSFYGTSTDTQYF. The CDR3 nucleotides are TGTGCCAGCAGTTTCTACGGGACTAGCACAGATACGCAGTATTTT.